The 21 T cell receptor beta chains below were found in one sample sequenced in a study of spatial heterogeneity in lung cancer (dated by TCRdb to between 2018 and 2020). The library was built by means of 5' RACE. TCRdb names NextSeq 500 as the instrument used. Starting from the raw public reads, TCRdb applied fastp trimming at Q25, assembled clones with MiXCR and retained in-frame beta chains. Each CDR3 protein gets just one entry, which takes the most common genes and DNA from the rows behind it. This sample gives about 48,000 distinct CDR3 sequences in total; around 5.2% of them show up just once. Of the sample, over 8.5% falls within the top ten clones. Interpreted using the paper, the time point label stands for: sample taken at primary tumor resection. Here the sequenced sample was PBMCs, taken at surgery. These receptors were taken from a male donor with early-stage non-small cell lung cancer.

For the CDR3, the DNA is TGCGCCAGCAGCCTCGGACTAGCGGAGAGATTTGGGGAGCAGTTCTTC. Its translation: CASSLGLAERFGEQFF. The chain carries TRBV4-3 and TRBJ2-1, with TRBD2 matching 10 bases. The V gene end was trimmed by 4 bases and the J gene end by 10 bases; junction bases not matched to a gene: 13. Looked up from germline, CDR1 is LGHNA and CDR2 is YSLEER. The CDR3 covers 16 residues.

This clonotype showed up just a few times. This chain uses TRBV11-3 with TRBJ1-5, with unresolved D. Trimming shortened V by 1 base and J by 0 bases, and 22 bases separated the two germline ends. Germline loops: CDR1 SGHNT, CDR2 YENEEA. The length of the CDR3 is 20 residues. CDR3 sequence reads: CASSLAQRAHPVYSNQPQHF. The CDR3 DNA follows: TGTGCCAGCAGCTTAGCCCAACGAGCCCACCCGGTGTATAGCAATCAGCCCCAGCATTTT.

The V gene is TRBV5-4, the J gene TRBJ2-5, with a tentative D call TRBD1 (5 bases). The V end was cut by 4 bases, the J end by 6 bases, with 13 bases between. Germline V gene sequence: CDR1 SGHNT, CDR2 YYREEE (reference sequence). The CDR3 is made up of 13 amino acids. CDR3 in DNA: TGTGCCAGCAGCATTTCTAGGGGAAAGACCCAGTACTTC. It yields the protein CASSISRGKTQYF.

This clonotype occurred many times. This rearrangement joins TRBV18 to TRBJ2-7, with 12 bases fitting TRBD2. The trim removed 0 bases at V and 4 bases at J, leaving 1 base unmatched. CDR3 length: 15 residues. Per germline, CDR1 KGHSH and CDR2 LQKENI. The CDR3 DNA reads TGTGCCAGCTCACCACCGCTAGCGGGAGGGTACGAGCAGTACTTC. This encodes CASSPPLAGGYEQYF. The full variable domain, its missing parts supplied by reference TRBV18 and TRBJ2-7, is NAGVMQNPRHLVRRRGQEARLRCSPMKGHSHVYWYRQLPEEGLKFMVYLQKENIIDESGMPKERFSAEFPKEGPSILRIQQVVRGDSAAYFCASSPPLAGGYEQYFGPGTRLTVT.

The CDR3 DNA reads TGTGCCAGCACCATGGGGCAGAGCACAGATACGCAGTATTTT. It translates to CASTMGQSTDTQYF. The rearrangement uses TRBV5-5 and TRBJ2-3, with D maybe TRBD1 (5 bases). Trimming left V 6 bases short and J 0 bases short, with 11 bases between. Germline V gene sequence: CDR1 SGHKS, CDR2 YYEKEE (reference sequence). This CDR3 comprises 14 residues.

This clonotype occurred many times. The chain carries TRBV20-1 and TRBJ1-2; TRBD1 matches 8 bases. Losses at the gene ends were 0 bases for V and 4 bases for J; bases not matched to a gene: 7. The CDR3 runs 15 residues. Germline V gene sequence: CDR1 DFQATT, CDR2 SNEGSKA (reference sequence). The CDR3 protein is CSARDPTGVVYGYTF. The CDR3 nucleotides read TGCAGTGCTAGAGACCCGACAGGGGTGGTCTATGGCTACACCTTC.

This clonotype was counted ten times or more. The chain recombines TRBV5-1 with TRBJ1-2; 8 bases line up with TRBD1. The CDR3 is 12 residues long. V was pared by 9 bases and J by 4 bases, with 5 bases of the junction left unmatched. CDR1 is SGHRS and CDR2 is YFSETQ in the germline V gene. DNA for the CDR3: TGCGCCATCCGGACAGGGCGCTATGGCTACACCTTC. It codes for CAIRTGRYGYTF. Full variable domain (missing parts from reference TRBV5-1 and TRBJ1-2): KAGVTQTPRYLIKTRGQQVTLSCSPISGHRSVSWYQQTPGQGLQFLFEYFSETQRNKGNFPGRFSGRQFSNSRSEMNVSTLELGDSALYLCAIRTGRYGYTFGSGTRLTVV.

This chain connects TRBV19 to TRBJ1-5, with TRBD1 as a possible D gene (5 bases). Germline CDR1 and CDR2: LNHDA and SQIVND (reference sequence). Trimming took 4 bases from V and 2 from J, leaving 12 bases between them. CDR3 length equals 15 residues. In nucleotides, the CDR3 is TGTGCCAGTAGTACGGGGAGGGGAGGCAATCAGCCCCAGCATTTT. Its protein product is CASSTGRGGNQPQHF.

The chain joins TRBV20-1 to TRBJ2-7; 10 bases are a match to TRBD2. Germline CDR1 reads DFQATT; CDR2 reads SNEGSKA (reference sequence). The CDR3 is 13 amino acids. The CDR3 loop is CRAKREGRHEQYF. In DNA form, the CDR3 reads TGCAGAGCAAAGCGGGAGGGCCGCCACGAGCAGTACTTC.

This clonotype was counted ten times or more. The chain is built from TRBV19 and TRBJ2-2, with 10 bases aligning to TRBD2. This CDR3 region has 14 residues. Germline V gene data show CDR1 as LNHDA and CDR2 as SQIVND (reference sequence). The V segment lost 6 bases and the J segment 6 bases; nucleotides outside the gene matches: 4. This CDR3 is CASRAGGQAGELFF. In DNA form, the CDR3 reads TGTGCCAGTAGAGCGGGAGGGCAAGCCGGGGAGCTGTTTTTT.

This chain links TRBV7-9 with TRBJ2-1; the D gene is possibly TRBD1 (5 bases). The germline V gene has CDR1 SEHNR and CDR2 FQNEAQ (reference sequence). The CDR3 contains 12 residues. The V and J ends lost 3 bases and 8 bases respectively, with 8 bases between them. Here the CDR3 DNA reads TGTGCCAGCAGCTTCGCGACAGATGAGCAGTTCTTC. Protein: CASSFATDEQFF.

This clonotype was recorded many times. The chain recombines TRBV3-1 with TRBJ2-1; 9 bases map to TRBD2. The CDR3 has 21 amino acids. V shed 2 bases and J 9 bases; nucleotides not matched to a gene: 26. Germline CDR1 reads LGHDT; CDR2 reads YNNKEL (reference sequence). This CDR3 reads CASSQSRAVSGSYTSGPEQFF. The CDR3 DNA sequence: TGTGCCAGCAGCCAATCGCGCGCGGTTAGCGGGAGTTACACCTCCGGCCCTGAGCAGTTCTTC.

Many counts were recorded for this clonotype. The chain carries TRBV7-2 and TRBJ2-7; 7 bases align to TRBD2. Germline V gene lookup returns CDR1 SGHTA and CDR2 FQGNSA. Trimming cost V 5 bases and J 0 bases; bases outside gene matches: 10. The CDR3 contains 16 residues. The CDR3: CASSINSGTTSYEQYF. The DNA of the CDR3 is TGTGCCAGCAGCATCAACTCCGGGACTACCTCCTACGAGCAGTACTTC.

This clonotype was seen ten or more times. The chain joins TRBV6-5 to TRBJ2-1; TRBD2 matches 7 bases. J gave up 2 bases and V 6 bases, and 4 bases lay outside the gene matches. CDR3 size: 14 residues. CDR1 is MNHEY and CDR2 is SVGAGI in the germline V gene. CDR3 nucleotides: TGTGCCAGCAGAGCGGGAAACGCCTACAATGAGCAGTTCTTC. Its translation: CASRAGNAYNEQFF.

In this sample, this clonotype turned up many times. The chain links TRBV6-5 to TRBJ2-7; TRBD2 might be the D (6 bases). This CDR3 contains 16 residues. V was clipped by 6 bases and J by 4 bases, with 22 bases between them. The V gene's germline CDR1 is MNHEY and CDR2 SVGAGI. The chain's CDR3 is CASRRRDGVAGYEQYF. For the CDR3, the DNA is TGTGCCAGCAGAAGGAGAGACGGAGTGGCGGGGTACGAGCAGTACTTC.

In this sample, this clonotype turned up many times. The genes are TRBV20-1 and TRBJ2-7; 8 bases match TRBD1. V shed 6 bases, J shed 4 bases, and the junction held 5 bases outside the gene matches. The CDR3 runs 12 residues. The germline gives CDR1 DFQATT, CDR2 SNEGSKA (reference sequence). Written as DNA, the CDR3 is TGCAGTGCAAACAGGGGGGAGTACGAGCAGTACTTC. Translated: CSANRGEYEQYF.

This clonotype was recorded many times. The rearrangement uses TRBV5-5 and TRBJ1-1, with D unresolved. Germline-derived CDR1 and CDR2 are SGHKS and YYEKEE (reference sequence). The CDR3 length is 14 residues. V was clipped by 1 base and J by 5 bases, with 12 bases between them. The CDR3 DNA reads as TGTGCCAGCAGCTTGTTCCACGGCGGGACTGAAGCTTTCTTT. As protein: CASSLFHGGTEAFF.

Many counts were recorded for this clonotype. CDR3 amino acids: CATRSGTSGYEQYF. CDR3 nucleotide sequence: TGTGCCACCCGTTCCGGGACTAGCGGTTACGAGCAGTACTTC. The rearrangement uses TRBV11-1 and TRBJ2-7; 11 positions agree with TRBD2. The germline V gene has CDR1 SGHAT and CDR2 FQDESV (reference sequence). This CDR3 has 14 amino acids. J lost 4 bases, V lost 10 bases, and 9 bases had no gene match.

As concerns this clonotype: A much larger clone differs from this one at a single base, so this may be a read error. The conserved phenylalanine or tryptophan is not found at the CDR3 terminus, so this likely reflects a read error. The chain is built from TRBV6-1 and TRBJ2-4; 7 nucleotides match TRBD2. With V trimmed by 8 bases and J by 0 bases, 13 bases remained unmatched. This CDR3 is built from 17 residues. Germline-derived CDR1 and CDR2 are MNHNS and SASEGT. The CDR3 bases are TGTGCCAGCCTCAAAGGGGCGGGAGCCTTAGCCAAAAACATTCAGTACTCC. Protein product: CASLKGAGALAKNIQYS.

This clonotype was seen repeatedly, ten times or more. V usage is TRBV9 and J usage is TRBJ2-2, with D possibly being TRBD1 (5 bases). V lost 4 bases and J lost 7, with 8 bases in between. The CDR3 has 12 residues. Germline CDR1 reads SGDLS; CDR2 reads YYNGEE. As DNA, the CDR3 is TGTGCCAGCAGCCGGACACACGGGGAGCTGTTTTTT. It encodes CASSRTHGELFF.

This clonotype was counted ten times or more. This rearrangement joins TRBV19 to TRBJ1-2; a possible D gene is TRBD1 (6 bases). The germline gives CDR1 LNHDA, CDR2 SQIVND (reference sequence). This CDR3 has 14 amino acids. With 6 bases removed from V and 4 bases from J, the gap between germline ends came to 15 bases. The CDR3 DNA reads TGTGCCAGTAGGACTCAGGGGATTAGCTATGGCTACACCTTC. Translation gives CASRTQGISYGYTF.